One and the same sample provided the 2 T cell receptor beta chains below, sequenced in a study of blood T cell repertoires in COVID-19 (TCRdb year 2020). Library preparation was by the immunoSEQ multiplex PCR assay. This immuneACCESS table, as held by TCRdb, lists in-frame sequences with V and J called but not all clones. Of the missing ones, under half trace to an unresolved V gene in checked studies; the others have no known cause. In this sample the table shows 450,000 to 600,000 clones, 75% to 90% of which occur a single time. 0.7% of the sample belongs to the ten largest clones. The sample taken for sequencing was PBMCs or T cells enriched from blood (not recorded which). The receptor source for this set is a woman aged 18-29 years who had recovered from COVID-19.

The chain joins TRBV7-6 to TRBJ2-5, with D unresolved. V lost 1 base and J 2 bases, leaving 11 bases between the germline ends. Germline V gives CDR1 SGHVS, CDR2 FNYEAQ. The CDR3 is 15 amino acids. This CDR3 reads CASSLVPAAQETQYF. The DNA of the CDR3 is TGTGCCAGCAGCTTAGTTCCGGCGGCACAAGAGACCCAGTACTTC.

This clone appeared a few times. The chain combines TRBV7-2 with TRBJ1-6; TRBD1 matches at 12 bases. Looked up from germline, CDR1 is SGHTA and CDR2 is FQGNSA. The CDR3 runs 18 residues. The trim removed 5 bases at V and 6 bases at J, leaving 11 bases unmatched. The CDR3 protein is CASSVRDRGPIINSPLHF. CDR3 DNA sequence: TGTGCCAGCAGCGTACGGGACAGGGGGCCTATCATTAATTCACCCCTCCACTTT.